Listed below are T cell receptor beta chains from one sample, sequenced in a study of CD8 T cells in Susac syndrome. TCRdb reprocessed the immunoSEQ multiplex PCR reads with MiXCR, giving one entry per CDR3 protein. The table shows hundreds of thousands of distinct CDR3 sequences, with 94% occurring only once. Sequenced input: CD4+ T cells from PBMCs. The receptor source for this set is a human donor with Susac syndrome. Each CDR3 is given with its conserved first and last residue. A D gene is named only where the DNA matches it firmly.

j_call	d_call	v_call	cdr3_aa	cdr3_nt
TRBJ1-1	NA	TRBV12-3/TRBV12-4	CASSLGPPREAFF	TGTGCCAGCAGTTTGGGGCCTCCCCGAGAAGCTTTCTTT
TRBJ1-5	NA	TRBV19	CASSIEKWRDLGRNQPQHF	TGTGCCAGTAGTATTGAGAAGTGGAGAGATTTAGGAAGAAATCAGCCCCAGCATTTT
TRBJ2-1	TRBD1	TRBV12-3/TRBV12-4	CASSIDRVNDNEQFF	TGTGCCAGCAGTATCGACAGGGTGAATGACAATGAGCAGTTCTTC
TRBJ2-7	TRBD2	TRBV18	CASSRGLADSYEQYF	TGTGCCAGCTCGAGGGGACTAGCGGACTCCTACGAGCAGTACTTC
TRBJ1-2	NA	TRBV27	CASSLSNLDGYTF	TGTGCCAGCAGTTTGTCGAATTTGGATGGCTACACCTTC
TRBJ2-7	TRBD2	TRBV27	CASSSTKAAREGAYEQYF	TGTGCCAGCAGTTCAACTAAGGCGGCTAGGGAGGGAGCCTACGAGCAGTACTTC
TRBJ2-4	NA	TRBV30	CAWSGVQGRNIQYF	TGTGCCTGGAGTGGCGTACAGGGTAGGAACATTCAGTACTTC
TRBJ2-1	NA	TRBV7-7	CASSLDGLYNEQFF	TGTGCTAGCAGCTTAGATGGCCTCTACAATGAGCAGTTCTTC
TRBJ2-2	NA	TRBV28	CASSLLSGELFF	TGTGCCAGCAGTTTACTATCCGGGGAGCTGTTTTTT
TRBJ1-4	TRBD1	TRBV29-1	CSAGTGNGEKLFF	TGCAGCGCCGGGACAGGGAATGGAGAAAAACTGTTTTTT